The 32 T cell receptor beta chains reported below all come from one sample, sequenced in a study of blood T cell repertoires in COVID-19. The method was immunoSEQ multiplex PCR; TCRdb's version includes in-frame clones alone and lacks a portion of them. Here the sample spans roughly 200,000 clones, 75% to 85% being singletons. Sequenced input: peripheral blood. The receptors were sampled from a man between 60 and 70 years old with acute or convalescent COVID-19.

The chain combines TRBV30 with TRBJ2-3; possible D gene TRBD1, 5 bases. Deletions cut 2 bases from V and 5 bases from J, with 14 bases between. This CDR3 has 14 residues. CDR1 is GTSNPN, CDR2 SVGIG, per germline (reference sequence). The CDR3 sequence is CAWSRGVGVDTQYF. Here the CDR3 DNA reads TGTGCCTGGAGTAGGGGCGTTGGGGTAGATACGCAGTATTTT.

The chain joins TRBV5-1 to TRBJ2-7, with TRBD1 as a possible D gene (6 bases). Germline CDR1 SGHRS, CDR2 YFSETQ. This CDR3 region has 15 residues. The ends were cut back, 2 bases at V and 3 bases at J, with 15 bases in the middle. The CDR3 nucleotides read TGCGCCAGCAGCTTTTTAGGGGGAAACTACTACGAGCAGTACTTC. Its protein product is CASSFLGGNYYEQYF.

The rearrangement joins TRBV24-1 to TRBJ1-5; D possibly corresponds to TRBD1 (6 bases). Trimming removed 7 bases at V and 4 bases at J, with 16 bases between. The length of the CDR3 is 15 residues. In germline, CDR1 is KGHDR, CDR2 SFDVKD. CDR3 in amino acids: CATRFSQGRNQPQHF. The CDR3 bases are TGTGCCACCAGATTTAGCCAGGGGAGAAATCAGCCCCAGCATTTT.

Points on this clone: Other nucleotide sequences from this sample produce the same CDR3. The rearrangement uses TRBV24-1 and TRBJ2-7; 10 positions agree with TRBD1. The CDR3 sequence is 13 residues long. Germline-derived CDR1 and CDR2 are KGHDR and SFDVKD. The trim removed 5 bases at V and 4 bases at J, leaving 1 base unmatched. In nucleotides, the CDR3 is TGTGCCACCAGTGGGACAGGGGGATACGAGCAGTACTTC. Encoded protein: CATSGTGGYEQYF.

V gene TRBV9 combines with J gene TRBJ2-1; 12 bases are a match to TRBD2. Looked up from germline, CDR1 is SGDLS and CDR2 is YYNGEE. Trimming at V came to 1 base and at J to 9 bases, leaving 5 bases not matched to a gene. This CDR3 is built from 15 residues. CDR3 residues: CASSVPSGGAAEQFF. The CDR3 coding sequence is TGTGCCAGCAGCGTACCTAGCGGGGGGGCCGCTGAGCAGTTCTTC. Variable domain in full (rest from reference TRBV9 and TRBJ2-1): DSGVTQTPKHLITATGQRVTLRCSPRSGDLSVYWYQQSLDQGLQFLIQYYNGEERAKGNILERFSAQQFPDLHSELNLSSLELGDSALYFCASSVPSGGAAEQFFGPGTRLTVL.

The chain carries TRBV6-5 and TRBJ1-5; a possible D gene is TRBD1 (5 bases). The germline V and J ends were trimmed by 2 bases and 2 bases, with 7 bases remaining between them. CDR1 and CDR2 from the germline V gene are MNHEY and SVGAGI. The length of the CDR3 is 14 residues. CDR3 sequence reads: CASSYGAGNQPQHF. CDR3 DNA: TGTGCCAGCAGTTACGGGGCGGGCAATCAGCCCCAGCATTTT.

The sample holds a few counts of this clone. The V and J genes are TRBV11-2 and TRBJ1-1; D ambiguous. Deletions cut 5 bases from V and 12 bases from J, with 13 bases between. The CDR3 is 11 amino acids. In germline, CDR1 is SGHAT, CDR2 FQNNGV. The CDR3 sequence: CASSPGIFPFF. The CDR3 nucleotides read TGTGCCAGCAGCCCGGGGATTTTCCCTTTCTTT.

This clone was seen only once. CDR3 in amino acids: CASSLFGRGSYNEQFF. CDR3 coding DNA: TGTGCCAGCAGCTTGTTCGGCAGGGGTTCCTACAATGAGCAGTTCTTC. This chain uses TRBV5-5 with TRBJ2-1, with D tentatively TRBD1 (6 bases). V was pared by 1 base and J by 1 base, with 12 bases between. This CDR3 is built from 16 residues. The germline V gene encodes CDR1 SGHKS and CDR2 YYEKEE (reference sequence).

CDR3 nucleotides: TGCGCCAGCAACGAGGGATCCACCCAAGAGACCCAGTACTTC. This sequence encodes CASNEGSTQETQYF. This chain joins TRBV5-1 and TRBJ2-5; maybe TRBD2 (5 bases). Germline V gene sequence: CDR1 SGHRS, CDR2 YFSETQ. CDR3 length equals 14 residues. V lost 6 bases to trimming and J lost 1 base, with 13 bases between them.

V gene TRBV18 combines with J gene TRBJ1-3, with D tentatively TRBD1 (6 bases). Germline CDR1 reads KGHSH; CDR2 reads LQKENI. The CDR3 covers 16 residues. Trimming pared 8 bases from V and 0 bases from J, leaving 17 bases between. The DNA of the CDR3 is TGTGCCAGCACAATGGACAGAACTTACTCTGGAAACACCATATATTTT. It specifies CASTMDRTYSGNTIYF.

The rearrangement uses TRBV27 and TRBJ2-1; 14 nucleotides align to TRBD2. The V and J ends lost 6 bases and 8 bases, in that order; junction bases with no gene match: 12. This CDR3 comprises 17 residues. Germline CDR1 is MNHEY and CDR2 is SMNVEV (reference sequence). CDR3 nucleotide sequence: TGTGCCAGCAGCCATCTCTCCCGACTAGCGGGAGGGGATGAGCAGTTCTTC. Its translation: CASSHLSRLAGGDEQFF.

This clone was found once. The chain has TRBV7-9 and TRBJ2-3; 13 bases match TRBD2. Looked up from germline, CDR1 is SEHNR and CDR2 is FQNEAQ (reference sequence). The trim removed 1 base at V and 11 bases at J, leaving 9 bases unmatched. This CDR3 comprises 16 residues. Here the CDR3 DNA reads TGTGCCAGCAGCTTAGGGGGGACTAGCGGGGCCGGTAGGCAGTATTTT. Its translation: CASSLGGTSGAGRQYF.

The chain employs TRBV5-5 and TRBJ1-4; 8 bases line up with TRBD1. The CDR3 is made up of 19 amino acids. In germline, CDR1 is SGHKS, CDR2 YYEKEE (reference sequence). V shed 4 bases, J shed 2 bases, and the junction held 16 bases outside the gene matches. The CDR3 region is CASSRSSGRGLVTNEKLFF. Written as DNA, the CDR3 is TGTGCCAGCAGCCGTTCTTCCGGCAGGGGGCTAGTGACTAATGAAAAACTGTTTTTT.

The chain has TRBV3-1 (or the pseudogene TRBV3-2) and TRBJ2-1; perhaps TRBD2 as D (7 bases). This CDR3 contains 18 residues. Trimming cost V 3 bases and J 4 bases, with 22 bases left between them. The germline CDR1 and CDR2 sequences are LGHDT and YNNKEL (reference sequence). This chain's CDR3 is CASSHTGLRGGLYNEQFF. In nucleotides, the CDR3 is TGTGCCAGCAGCCATACGGGCCTGAGGGGGGGTTTATACAATGAGCAGTTCTTC.

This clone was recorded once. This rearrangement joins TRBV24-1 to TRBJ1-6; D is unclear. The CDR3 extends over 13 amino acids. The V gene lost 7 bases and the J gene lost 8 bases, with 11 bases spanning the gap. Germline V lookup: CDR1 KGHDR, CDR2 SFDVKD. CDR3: CATRGQADSPLHF. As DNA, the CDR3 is TGTGCCACCAGGGGCCAAGCGGATTCACCCCTCCACTTT.

The CDR3 here is CSVATGGPYNEQFF. The CDR3 DNA is TGCAGCGTCGCAACAGGGGGTCCGTACAATGAGCAGTTCTTC. This chain joins TRBV29-1 and TRBJ2-1, with 8 bases that match TRBD1. Germline CDR1 reads SQVTM; CDR2 reads ANQGSEA. The CDR3 is 14 amino acids. V shed 6 bases and J 4 bases; nucleotides not matched to a gene: 8.

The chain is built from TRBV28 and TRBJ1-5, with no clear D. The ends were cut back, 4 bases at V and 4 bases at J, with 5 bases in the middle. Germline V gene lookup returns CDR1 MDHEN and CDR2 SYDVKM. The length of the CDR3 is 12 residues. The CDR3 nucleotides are TGTGCCAGCAGTTGGGCGAATCAGCCCCAGCATTTT. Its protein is CASSWANQPQHF.

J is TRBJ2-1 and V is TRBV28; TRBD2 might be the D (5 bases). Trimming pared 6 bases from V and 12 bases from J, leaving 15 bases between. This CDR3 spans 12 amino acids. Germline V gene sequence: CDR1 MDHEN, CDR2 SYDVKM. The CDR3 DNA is TGTGCCAGCAGGACAACTAGTCGCGGGCAGTTCTTC. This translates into CASRTTSRGQFF. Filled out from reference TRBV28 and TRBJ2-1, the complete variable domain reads DVKVTQSSRYLVKRTGEKVFLECVQDMDHENMFWYRQDPGLGLRLIYFSYDVKMKEKGDIPEGYSVSREKKERFSLILESASTNQTSMYLCASRTTSRGQFFGPGTRLTVL.

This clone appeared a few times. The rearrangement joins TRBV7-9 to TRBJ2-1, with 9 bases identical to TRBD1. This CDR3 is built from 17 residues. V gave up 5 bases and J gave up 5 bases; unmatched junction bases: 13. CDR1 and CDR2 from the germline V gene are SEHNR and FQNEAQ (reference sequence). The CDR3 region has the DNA TGTGCCAGCAGCCTTAAATCCGGGACAGGGTCCCACAATGAGCAGTTCTTC. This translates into CASSLKSGTGSHNEQFF.

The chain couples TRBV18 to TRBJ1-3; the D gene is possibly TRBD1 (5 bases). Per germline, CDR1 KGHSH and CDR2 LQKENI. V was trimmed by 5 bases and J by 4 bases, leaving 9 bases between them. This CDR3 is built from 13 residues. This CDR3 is CASSSDTGNTIYF. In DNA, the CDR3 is TGTGCCAGCTCATCGGACACAGGAAACACCATATATTTT.

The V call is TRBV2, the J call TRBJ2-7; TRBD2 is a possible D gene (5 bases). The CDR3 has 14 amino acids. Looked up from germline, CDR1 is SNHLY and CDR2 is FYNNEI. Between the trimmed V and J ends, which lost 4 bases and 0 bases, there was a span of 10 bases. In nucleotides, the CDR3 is TGTGCCAGCAGTGGGACTCCCAACTCCTACGAGCAGTACTTC. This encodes CASSGTPNSYEQYF.

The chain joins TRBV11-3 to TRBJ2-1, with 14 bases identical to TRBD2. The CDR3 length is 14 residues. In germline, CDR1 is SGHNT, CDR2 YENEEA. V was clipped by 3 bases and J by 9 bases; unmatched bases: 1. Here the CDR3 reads CASSFGLAGGEQFF. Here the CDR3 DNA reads TGTGCCAGCAGCTTTGGACTAGCGGGAGGTGAGCAGTTCTTC.

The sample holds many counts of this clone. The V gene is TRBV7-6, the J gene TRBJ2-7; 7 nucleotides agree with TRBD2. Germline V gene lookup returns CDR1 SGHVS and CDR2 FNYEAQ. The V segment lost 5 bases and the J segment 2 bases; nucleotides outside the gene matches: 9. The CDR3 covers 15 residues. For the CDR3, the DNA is TGTGCCAGCAGCCTCGAGGTAGGGAGGGCCTACGAGCAGTACTTC. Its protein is CASSLEVGRAYEQYF.

The CDR3 bases are TGTGCCAGCAGCTTACAGAGCGATTCACCCCTCCACTTT. Translation: CASSLQSDSPLHF. The chain uses TRBV7-6 and TRBJ1-6; no firm D call. The CDR3 extends over 13 amino acids. V lost 2 bases and J 8 bases, leaving 7 bases between the germline ends. Germline assignment: CDR1 SGHVS and CDR2 FNYEAQ.

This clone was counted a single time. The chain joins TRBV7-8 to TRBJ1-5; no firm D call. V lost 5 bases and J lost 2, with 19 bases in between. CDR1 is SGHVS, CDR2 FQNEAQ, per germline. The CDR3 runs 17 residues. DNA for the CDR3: TGTGCCAGCAGCGCCGGGAGCATTGGATCACGCAATCAGCCCCAGCATTTT. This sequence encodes CASSAGSIGSRNQPQHF.

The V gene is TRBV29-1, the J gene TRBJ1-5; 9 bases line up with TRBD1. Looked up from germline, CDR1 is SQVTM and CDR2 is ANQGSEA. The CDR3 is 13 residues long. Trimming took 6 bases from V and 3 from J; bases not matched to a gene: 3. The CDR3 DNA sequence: TGCAGCGTGGGGACAGGGAACAATCAGCCCCAGCATTTT. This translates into CSVGTGNNQPQHF.

CDR3 in amino acids: CASSRNQGGEQYF. The CDR3 region has the DNA TGTGCCAGCAGCCGAAATCAGGGCGGCGAGCAGTACTTC. The chain has TRBV5-5 and TRBJ2-7, with D possibly being TRBD1 (5 bases). The ends were cut back, 4 bases at V and 6 bases at J, with 14 bases in the middle. There are 13 residues in the CDR3. Germline loops: CDR1 SGHKS, CDR2 YYEKEE (reference sequence).

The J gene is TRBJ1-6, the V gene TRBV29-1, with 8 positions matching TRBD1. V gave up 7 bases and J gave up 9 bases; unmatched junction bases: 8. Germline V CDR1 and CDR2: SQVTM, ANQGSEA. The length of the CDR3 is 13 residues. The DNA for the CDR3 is TGCAGCGCGAGGGACAGGTCTGGTTCACCCCTCCACTTT. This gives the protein CSARDRSGSPLHF.

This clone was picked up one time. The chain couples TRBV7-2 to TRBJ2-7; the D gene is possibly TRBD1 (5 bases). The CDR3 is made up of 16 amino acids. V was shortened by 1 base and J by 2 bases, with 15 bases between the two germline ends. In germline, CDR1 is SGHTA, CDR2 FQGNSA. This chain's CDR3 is CASSLVSGSTTYEQYF. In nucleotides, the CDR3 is TGTGCCAGCAGCTTAGTGTCAGGGTCCACTACCTACGAGCAGTACTTC.

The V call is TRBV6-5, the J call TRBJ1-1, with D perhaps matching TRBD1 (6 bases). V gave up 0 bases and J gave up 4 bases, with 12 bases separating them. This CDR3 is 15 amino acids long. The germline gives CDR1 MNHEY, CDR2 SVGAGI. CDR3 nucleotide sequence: TGTGCCAGCAGTTACTCGTACAGGGCTGGCACTGAAGCTTTCTTT. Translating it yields CASSYSYRAGTEAFF.

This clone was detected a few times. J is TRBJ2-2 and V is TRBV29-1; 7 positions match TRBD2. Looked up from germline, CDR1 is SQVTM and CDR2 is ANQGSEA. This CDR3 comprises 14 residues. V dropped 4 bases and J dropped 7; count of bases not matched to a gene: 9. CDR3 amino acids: CSVASGTTDGELFF. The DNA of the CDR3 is TGCAGCGTTGCAAGCGGGACGACGGACGGGGAGCTGTTTTTT.

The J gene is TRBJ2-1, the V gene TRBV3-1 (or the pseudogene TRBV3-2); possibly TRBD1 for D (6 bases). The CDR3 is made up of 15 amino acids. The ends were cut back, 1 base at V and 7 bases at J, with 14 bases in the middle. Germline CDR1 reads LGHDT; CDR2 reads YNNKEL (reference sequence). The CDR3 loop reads CASSQGGPVGNEQFF. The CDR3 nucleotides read TGTGCCAGCAGCCAAGGGGGGCCGGTTGGAAATGAGCAGTTCTTC.